One and the same sample provided the 3 T cell receptor beta chains below, sequenced in a study of blood T cell repertoires in COVID-19. Data came from immunoSEQ multiplex PCR; TCRdb stores just in-frame clones and leaves some out. The sample yields 250,000 or so clones, roughly 80% seen once. The sample taken for sequencing was peripheral blood. Receptors were obtained from a woman aged 18-30 years with acute or convalescent COVID-19.

Here the CDR3 reads CSVRVYSYEQYF. The CDR3 bases are TGCAGCGTTCGGGTTTACTCCTACGAGCAGTACTTC. The rearrangement joins TRBV29-1 to TRBJ2-7; D not certain. Looked up from germline, CDR1 is SQVTM and CDR2 is ANQGSEA. V gave up 5 bases and J gave up 0 bases, with 8 bases separating them. This CDR3 is built from 12 residues.

The rearrangement joins TRBV30 to TRBJ1-1, with TRBD1 identical over 9 bases. The V segment lost 5 bases and the J segment 4 bases; nucleotides outside the gene matches: 5. Looked up from germline, CDR1 is GTSNPN and CDR2 is SVGIG (reference sequence). CDR3 length equals 13 residues. CDR3 protein: CAWQKTGGTEAFF. CDR3 bases: TGTGCCTGGCAGAAGACAGGGGGCACTGAAGCTTTCTTT.

V usage is TRBV19 and J usage is TRBJ2-1; D remains ambiguous. This CDR3 spans 14 amino acids. V was cut by 6 bases and J by 7 bases, with 16 bases left in between. The germline V gene encodes CDR1 LNHDA and CDR2 SQIVND (reference sequence). CDR3 sequence: CASRARVEVNEQFF. The CDR3 DNA follows: TGTGCCAGTAGGGCGCGAGTAGAGGTAAATGAGCAGTTCTTC.